The 30 T cell receptor beta chains below were found in one sample sequenced in a study of blood T cell repertoires in COVID-19. Sequencing used immunoSEQ multiplex PCR; TCRdb keeps in-frame clones, though not all of them. The sample has around 190,000 clones, 80% seen once. Sequencing was performed on peripheral blood. These receptors were taken from a man between 65 and 85 years old with active or convalescent COVID-19.

The CDR3 protein is CASSGGTGRDQPQHF. The CDR3 DNA reads as TGTGCCAGCAGTGGAGGGACAGGGAGGGATCAGCCCCAGCATTTT. The chain recombines TRBV2 with TRBJ1-5, with 9 bases fitting TRBD1. J gave up 5 bases and V 4 bases, and 6 bases lay outside the gene matches. The length of the CDR3 is 15 residues. Per the germline V gene, CDR1 is SNHLY and CDR2 is FYNNEI.

This chain connects TRBV6-5 to TRBJ1-1; D gene uncertain. The germline V and J ends were trimmed by 2 bases and 5 bases, with 12 bases remaining between them. Germline lookup yields CDR1 MNHEY and CDR2 SVGAGI. CDR3 size: 14 residues. DNA of the CDR3: TGTGCCAGCAGTTACGGAACATTCAGGACTGAAGCTTTCTTT. This sequence encodes CASSYGTFRTEAFF.

The chain combines TRBV5-8 with TRBJ2-7; possibly TRBD1 for D (6 bases). Deletions cut 0 bases from V and 4 bases from J, with 11 bases between. This CDR3 comprises 14 residues. Germline-derived CDR1 and CDR2 are SGHTS and YDEGEE. The CDR3 sequence: CASSLVGAWYEQYF. The CDR3 coding sequence is TGTGCCAGCAGCTTGGTGGGGGCATGGTACGAGCAGTACTTC. Combining the CDR3 with reference TRBV5-8 and TRBJ2-7 gives the whole variable domain EAGVTQSPTHLIKTRGQQATLRCSPISGHTSVYWYQQALGLGLQFLLWYDEGEERNRGNFPPRFSGRQFPNYSSELNVNALELEDSALYLCASSLVGAWYEQYFGPGTRLTVT.

The CDR3 region is CASSSPGLNSPLHF. CDR3 nucleotide sequence: TGTGCCAGCAGCTCACCGGGACTAAATTCACCCCTCCACTTT. The chain recombines TRBV6-2 or TRBV6-3 with TRBJ1-6; tentative D call: TRBD1 (5 bases). With 6 bases removed from V and 7 bases from J, the gap between germline ends came to 13 bases. Germline CDR1 and CDR2: MNHEY and SVGEGT. The CDR3 is 14 amino acids.

The gene calls are TRBV7-6 and TRBJ1-3; tentative D call: TRBD1 (5 bases). Trimming cost V 2 bases and J 8 bases, with 10 bases left between them. The CDR3 runs to 13 residues. In germline, CDR1 is SGHVS, CDR2 FNYEAQ. The CDR3 DNA follows: TGTGCCAGCAGCTTACGCAGGGAAGACACCATATATTTT. It codes for CASSLRREDTIYF.

The rearrangement uses TRBV18 and TRBJ1-2; D perhaps matches TRBD1 (6 bases). The CDR3 loop spans 14 amino acids. CDR1 and CDR2 from the germline V gene are KGHSH and LQKENI. The V end lost 5 bases, the J end lost 5 bases, and 15 bases lay between the germline ends. This CDR3 reads CASSTDSPLYGYTF. The CDR3 coding sequence is TGTGCCAGCTCAACGGACAGTCCCCTTTATGGCTACACCTTC.

J is TRBJ2-1 and V is TRBV23-1; D is unresolved. TRBV23-1 is an ORF, with its function uncertain. The CDR3 extends over 14 amino acids. Between the trimmed V and J ends, which lost 4 bases and 4 bases, there was a span of 11 bases. In DNA form, the CDR3 reads TGCGCCAGCAGTCCCCAACCCCTATACAATGAGCAGTTCTTC. This codes for CASSPQPLYNEQFF.

This chain joins TRBV5-4 and TRBJ2-1; the D is unclear. Germline V gene sequence: CDR1 SGHNT, CDR2 YYREEE (reference sequence). The germline V and J ends were trimmed by 2 bases and 7 bases, with 16 bases remaining between them. The CDR3 extends over 15 amino acids. CDR3 residues: CASSFSQFGLNEQFF. CDR3 coding DNA: TGTGCCAGCAGCTTTAGCCAGTTTGGATTGAATGAGCAGTTCTTC.

This clone was recorded only once. Within the sample, other DNA sequences also encode this same CDR3. The V call is TRBV7-9, the J call TRBJ1-6; no clear D. In germline, CDR1 is SEHNR, CDR2 FQNEAQ (reference sequence). Trimming shortened V by 1 base and J by 0 bases, and 4 bases separated the two germline ends. The CDR3 has 15 amino acids. CDR3 sequence reads: CASSLGSSYNSPLHF. CDR3 DNA: TGTGCCAGCAGCTTAGGTAGCTCCTATAATTCACCCCTCCACTTT.

The chain uses TRBV6-5 and TRBJ2-5; possible D gene TRBD1, 6 bases. V was shortened by 0 bases and J by 4 bases, with 9 bases between the two germline ends. From germline, CDR1 is MNHEY and CDR2 SVGAGI. CDR3 length: 14 residues. In DNA, the CDR3 is TGTGCCAGCAGTTACTCAGGGGGTGGAGAGACCCAGTACTTC. This encodes CASSYSGGGETQYF.

The chain employs TRBV6-5 and TRBJ1-2, with D perhaps matching TRBD1 (6 bases). Trimming shortened V by 5 bases and J by 8 bases, and 15 bases separated the two germline ends. Germline V CDR1 and CDR2: MNHEY, SVGAGI. This CDR3 spans 13 amino acids. The chain's CDR3 is CASSTGTPNGYTF. CDR3 nucleotide sequence: TGTGCCAGCAGTACCGGGACACCAAACGGCTACACCTTC.

The chain carries TRBV11-2 and TRBJ2-2; tentatively, D is TRBD2 (6 bases). Germline lookup yields CDR1 SGHAT and CDR2 FQNNGV. The CDR3 loop spans 16 amino acids. Trimming pared 3 bases from V and 4 bases from J, leaving 15 bases between. The CDR3 spells CASSFLSGDPTGELFF. Here the CDR3 DNA reads TGTGCCAGCAGCTTTCTGTCGGGAGATCCCACCGGGGAGCTGTTTTTT.

J is TRBJ1-4 and V is TRBV7-3, with D unresolved. The V and J ends lost 4 bases and 0 bases respectively, with 18 bases between them. The CDR3 sequence is 18 residues long. CDR1 is SGHTA, CDR2 FQGTGA, per germline. CDR3 nucleotides: TGTGCCAGCAGCTCTCCCCCCGGGGTAGATTCAACTAATGAAAAACTGTTTTTT. Amino acid sequence: CASSSPPGVDSTNEKLFF. The entire variable domain, with the rest obtained from reference TRBV7-3 and TRBJ1-4, is as follows: GAGVSQTPSNKVTEKGKYVELRCDPISGHTALYWYRQSLGQGPEFLIYFQGTGAADDSGLPNDRFFAVRPEGSVSTLKIQRTERGDSAVYLCASSSPPGVDSTNEKLFFGSGTQLSVL.

The J gene is TRBJ2-1, the V gene TRBV2; TRBD1 matches at 9 bases. Germline loops: CDR1 SNHLY, CDR2 FYNNEI. The CDR3 is 14 residues long. V lost 7 bases to trimming and J lost 6 bases; unmatched junction nucleotides: 7. Here the CDR3 reads CASTTTGGVNEQFF. CDR3 DNA sequence: TGTGCCAGCACCACGACAGGGGGGGTCAATGAGCAGTTCTTC.

This chain links TRBV10-2 with TRBJ2-3; the D is unclear. V was shortened by 8 bases and J by 0 bases, with 12 bases between the two germline ends. The CDR3 runs to 14 residues. The germline CDR1 and CDR2 sequences are WSHSY and SAAADI. DNA of the CDR3: TGCGCCAGCTTACCGAGTTTCAGCACAGATACGCAGTATTTT. Translating gives CASLPSFSTDTQYF.

The rearrangement links TRBV11-3 to TRBJ2-2; D gene unclear. Trimming removed 5 bases from V and 4 bases from J, with 8 bases in between. The CDR3 sequence is 13 residues long. The germline V gene encodes CDR1 SGHNT and CDR2 YENEEA. The CDR3 spells CASSRPGTGELFF. CDR3 in DNA: TGTGCCAGCAGCCGGCCAGGCACCGGGGAGCTGTTTTTT. The variable domain in full, with the rest retrieved from reference TRBV11-3 and TRBJ2-2, is EAGVVQSPRYKIIEKKQPVAFWCNPISGHNTLYWYLQNLGQGPELLIRYENEEAVDDSQLPKDRFSAERLKGVDSTLKIQPAELGDSAVYLCASSRPGTGELFFGEGSRLTVL.

The chain is built from TRBV28 and TRBJ1-2; no clear D gene. With 3 bases removed from V and 8 bases from J, the gap between germline ends came to 13 bases. Germline CDR1 reads MDHEN; CDR2 reads SYDVKM. This CDR3 has 13 amino acids. The CDR3, as DNA: TGTGCCAGCAGTTTGCCCTTAGGTAGCGGCTACACCTTC. It codes for CASSLPLGSGYTF.

The V call is TRBV18, the J call TRBJ1-5, with D possibly TRBD1 on 5 matching bases. The CDR3 totals 15 residues. Germline loops: CDR1 KGHSH, CDR2 LQKENI. With 3 bases removed from V and 3 bases from J, the gap between germline ends came to 12 bases. DNA for the CDR3: TGTGCCAGCTCACCTGCGCGGGGCCCCAATCAGCCCCAGCATTTT. Amino acids: CASSPARGPNQPQHF.

This clone was seen only once. The chain has TRBV6-5 and TRBJ1-5; D uncertain. The CDR3 length is 13 residues. Germline V gene lookup returns CDR1 MNHEY and CDR2 SVGAGI. The V gene lost 7 bases and the J gene lost 4 bases, with 11 bases spanning the gap. In DNA form, the CDR3 reads TGTGCCAGCACCCACGGAGGTAATCAGCCCCAGCATTTT. It translates to CASTHGGNQPQHF.

The genes are TRBV6-5 and TRBJ1-2, with TRBD1 matching 7 bases. V trimming: 0 bases; J trimming: 4 bases; junction bases outside the gene matches: 5. The CDR3 consists of 15 residues. Germline values: CDR1 MNHEY, CDR2 SVGAGI. The CDR3 loop reads CASSYSGQTIYGYTF. The CDR3 DNA reads TGTGCCAGCAGTTACTCGGGACAGACGATCTATGGCTACACCTTC.

V is TRBV4-1 and J is TRBJ2-2; D is undetermined. The length of the CDR3 is 16 residues. CDR1 MGHRA and CDR2 YSYEKL come from the germline V gene. V lost 4 bases, J lost 0 bases, and 12 bases lay in between. The CDR3 DNA reads as TGCGCCAGCAGCCCAGAGGCTAGAGCGAACACCGGGGAGCTGTTTTTT. Translation gives CASSPEARANTGELFF.

The J gene is TRBJ2-1, the V gene TRBV6-6, with 16 bases identical to TRBD2. The trim removed 6 bases at V and 8 bases at J, leaving 4 bases unmatched. The CDR3 has 15 amino acids. Per germline, CDR1 MNHNY and CDR2 SVGAGI (reference sequence). In nucleotides, the CDR3 is TGTGCCAGCAGACAGGGACTAGCGGGAGGGGATGAGCAGTTCTTC. Its translation: CASRQGLAGGDEQFF.

This rearrangement joins TRBV7-8 to TRBJ1-2; D is possibly TRBD1 (6 bases). The length of the CDR3 is 13 residues. The germline V and J ends were trimmed by 5 bases and 1 base, with 8 bases remaining between them. The germline V gene has CDR1 SGHVS and CDR2 FQNEAQ. The CDR3 protein is CASSQDSNYGYTF. In DNA, the CDR3 is TGTGCCAGCAGCCAGGACAGTAACTATGGCTACACCTTC. Based on the CDR3 plus reference TRBV7-8 and TRBJ1-2, the full variable domain is GAGVSQSPRYKVAKRGQDVALRCDPISGHVSLFWYQQALGQGPEFLTYFQNEAQLDKSGLPSDRFFAERPEGSVSTLKIQRTQQEDSAVYLCASSQDSNYGYTFGSGTRLTVV.

This CDR3 reads CSRGGAYGYTF. The CDR3, as DNA: TGCAGTAGGGGGGGAGCCTATGGCTACACCTTC. The chain employs TRBV20-1 and TRBJ1-2, with D possibly matching TRBD1 (6 bases). The CDR3 has 11 residues. The germline V gene has CDR1 DFQATT and CDR2 SNEGSKA (reference sequence). Trimming shortened V by 8 bases and J by 4 bases, and 11 bases separated the two germline ends.

The rearrangement uses TRBV30 and TRBJ2-7; tentative D call: TRBD2 (5 bases). The CDR3 length is 11 residues. Trimming removed 2 bases from V and 5 bases from J, with 7 bases in between. Per the germline V gene, CDR1 is GTSNPN and CDR2 is SVGIG (reference sequence). The CDR3 coding sequence is TGTGCCTGGAGTCGAGCGGACGAGCAGTACTTC. It is translated as CAWSRADEQYF.

The chain links TRBV6-5 to TRBJ1-5; D perhaps matches TRBD1 (6 bases). Germline V CDR1 and CDR2: MNHEY, SVGAGI. The germline V and J ends were trimmed by 4 bases and 7 bases, with 11 bases remaining between them. The CDR3 totals 13 residues. The CDR3 spells CASSWGGGQPQHF. CDR3 nucleotide sequence: TGTGCCAGCAGTTGGGGTGGGGGCCAGCCCCAGCATTTT.

This chain joins TRBV18 and TRBJ1-1; D remains unclear. Per the germline V gene, CDR1 is KGHSH and CDR2 is LQKENI. V lost 3 bases and J 3 bases, leaving 26 bases between the germline ends. There are 19 residues in the CDR3. CDR3 DNA sequence: TGTGCCAGCTCACCGGGGATCGTTGGTAGGGAGGGTAGTTACACTGAAGCTTTCTTT. Protein: CASSPGIVGREGSYTEAFF.

The rearrangement joins TRBV18 to TRBJ2-6; 7 bases fit TRBD1. The CDR3 covers 18 residues. V lost 1 base, J lost 0 bases, and 6 bases stayed unmatched. Germline V CDR1 and CDR2: KGHSH, LQKENI. CDR3 DNA: TGTGCCAGCTCACCACGCCGGGACAGCCTCTCTGGGGCCAACGTCCTGACTTTC. This codes for CASSPRRDSLSGANVLTF. The full variable domain, in which reference TRBV18 and TRBJ2-6 provide the parts outside the CDR3, is NAGVMQNPRHLVRRRGQEARLRCSPMKGHSHVYWYRQLPEEGLKFMVYLQKENIIDESGMPKERFSAEFPKEGPSILRIQQVVRGDSAAYFCASSPRRDSLSGANVLTFGAGSRLTVL.

The V and J genes are TRBV18 and TRBJ1-4, with 7 bases aligning to TRBD1. Losses at the gene ends were 3 bases for V and 1 base for J; bases not matched to a gene: 2. The CDR3 sequence is 15 residues long. The germline gives CDR1 KGHSH, CDR2 LQKENI. The CDR3 DNA reads as TGTGCCAGCTCACCGCAGGGGGGAACTAATGAAAAACTGTTTTTT. This sequence encodes CASSPQGGTNEKLFF.

Note on this clone: The junction departs from the called germline gene at one end, perhaps through a read error. CDR3 region: CASSYTGREQDF. DNA for the CDR3: TGTGCCAGCAGTTATACCGGCAGGGAACAGGACTTC. The chain combines TRBV6-6 with TRBJ2-7, with D perhaps TRBD1 (5 bases). The CDR3 totals 12 residues. The V gene's germline CDR1 is MNHNY and CDR2 SVGAGI (reference sequence).